This record covers a single T cell receptor beta chain. Its target antigen remains unknown. Within one base of it there is no much larger clone, and no base qualities were kept. The data are from a study of CD8+ T cells in alopecia areata (dated by TCRdb to the late 2010s). General notes on the study: The treated patients, all with moderate-to-severe alopecia areata, were enrolled in an open-label pilot trial of oral tofacitinib given at 5 to 10 mg twice daily. Patients stayed on tofacitinib for 6 to 18 months and then had 6 months of follow-up off drug so that delayed response and recurrence could be assessed. Disease severity in treated patients was measured with the SALT score, which quantifies the percentage of affected scalp surface area. The study used high-throughput TCRbeta sequencing to examine T cell clonal expansion in alopecia areata, in both the C3H/HeJ mouse model and human patients. In humans, TCRbeta sequencing was performed on scalp tissue and on sorted CD4+ and CD8+ peripheral blood T cells from healthy controls and from patients with patchy or totalis/universalis alopecia areata. Biopsies were taken from tofacitinib-treated patients at baseline and again at 4 and 24 weeks into treatment, and several of those patients also had a later scalp biopsy. Clonality in the scalp was compared among normal scalp (n=4), patchy alopecia areata scalp (n=8), and alopecia totalis/universalis scalp (n=8). RNA was extracted with the PAXgene miRNA kit for fixed scalp, the miRNeasy kit for PBMCs, and the RNeasy kit for mouse skin. immunoSEQ multiplex PCR using 35 Vbeta forward primers and 13 Jbeta reverse primers was used to amplify TCRbeta CDR3 regions.

CDR1 and CDR2 were assigned from the germline V gene as SGHTA and FQGNSA. V loses 5 bases, J loses 7 bases, and the germline ends lie 17 bases apart. Measured from the cysteine to the phenylalanine, the CDR3 is 14 residues long. The only DNA kept is the CDR3, 42 bases in frame from the first base. Paper-wide results and their limitations: Many expanded lesional clones were found to persist in scalp and blood during tofacitinib treatment, and relapse after treatment cessation may be partly explained by this persistence. Scalp TCR repertoire analysis is complicated because resident alphabeta T cells in normal human skin are also sequenced, whereas mouse skin is dominated by gammadelta T cells. Because the treated cohort was small and had only one nonresponder, larger studies are needed to examine links between baseline CD8+ expansion and response. Scalp clonality and the number of expanded CD8+ clones among the top 100 scalp clones were significantly decreased by tofacitinib. Compared with normal scalp, lesional scalp had higher clonality and more expanded CD8+ clones, particularly in alopecia totalis/universalis, a pattern that suggests antigenic drive. Shared TCR sequences between patients were less evident than in mice, which may be partly attributable to HLA diversity in the patient population.

The library was obtained by the immunoSEQ multiplex PCR assay. For TCR sequencing, RNA was extracted from every sample and reverse transcribed into cDNA to serve as template. SuperScript III was used to make first-strand cDNA, primed with a 2:1 mix of oligo-dT and random hexamers. A synthetic immune receptor repertoire was used to assess amplification bias, and residual bias was removed computationally. The study's processing was this. Raw reads were preprocessed to remove errors, and CDR3 was defined by IMGT conventions from the conserved cysteine to phenylalanine. Clonality was computed by normalizing Shannon entropy by log2 of the number of productive unique TCRs and subtracting the result from 1. Whether each scalp clone was CD4 or CD8 was inferred by checking scalp TCRbeta sequences against the CD4 and CD8 repertoires from sorted blood. TCRdb's version of the immuneACCESS table is confined to in-frame rearrangements and falls short of the full clone set. An unresolved V gene accounts for under half of the shortfall where checked; the remainder is of unknown origin. Clone size and V and J calls were adopted from that table, with D and trimming inferred from the DNA. A total of approximately 180,000 clones appear in this sample, 64% of them only once. Clones ranked in the top ten supply 1.3% of the sample.

Interpreted using the paper, the treatment or condition label stands for: oral pan-JAK inhibitor, 5-10 mg twice daily. From alopecia areata patients, peripheral blood was collected along with lesional scalp punch biopsies. PBMCs were separated by density centrifugation and stained for CD3, CD4 and CD8, after which CD4+ and CD8+ T cells were sorted on a FACSAria. This material consisted of CD4+ T cells sorted from blood, taken between weeks 47 and 50, from a patient treated with tofacitinib. Here the chain combines TRBV7-2 and TRBJ2-5; the D gene is unclear. The TCR sequence derives from a human donor with alopecia areata. The DNA sequence reads TGTGCCAGCAGCCCAACCGAGGTACTGGGGACCCAGTACTTC. The encoded protein is CASSPTEVLGTQYF.